This T cell receptor beta chain originates from a study of T cells in localized non-small cell lung cancer. General observations from the study: Elevated circulating T cell density in blood was associated with longer overall survival. Uninvolved adjacent lung had more T cell clonality than any other tissue, topping tumor. Tumor samples were not multi-region, leaving intratumor heterogeneity unexcluded. Median detection of top 100 tumor clones in adjacent lung was around 57 clones.

Germline loops: CDR1 LNHDA, CDR2 SQIVND (reference sequence). The CDR3 runs 13 residues. The ends were cut back, 6 bases at V and 3 bases at J, with 12 bases in the middle. A note on this clone: Its specificity is not known.

The table came from immunoSEQ multiplex PCR; TCRdb's copy has only in-frame clones and leaves some out. Of about 39,000 clones in the sample, roughly 77% were seen once. The sequence was obtained from a woman aged 40-70 years with stage II squamous cell lung carcinoma. Sample: PBMCs, taken before any cancer treatment. The chain employs TRBV19 and TRBJ2-7, with D perhaps matching TRBD2 (6 bases). CDR3 loop: CASSYGRGYEQYF. DNA of the CDR3: TGTGCCAGTAGCTACGGGCGGGGCTACGAGCAGTACTTC.